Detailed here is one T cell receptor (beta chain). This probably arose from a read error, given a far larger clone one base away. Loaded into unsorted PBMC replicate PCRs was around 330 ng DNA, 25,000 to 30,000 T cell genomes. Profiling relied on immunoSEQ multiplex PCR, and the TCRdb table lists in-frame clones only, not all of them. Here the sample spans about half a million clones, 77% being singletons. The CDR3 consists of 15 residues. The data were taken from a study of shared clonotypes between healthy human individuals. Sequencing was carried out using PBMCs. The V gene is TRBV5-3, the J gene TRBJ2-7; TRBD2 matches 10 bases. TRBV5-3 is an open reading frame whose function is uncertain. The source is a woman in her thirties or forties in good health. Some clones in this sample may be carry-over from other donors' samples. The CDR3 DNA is TGTACCAGAAGCTTGGCCCCCGGGACTAGCGTACCCTGGCCCTTC. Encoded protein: CTRSLAPGTSVPWPF.